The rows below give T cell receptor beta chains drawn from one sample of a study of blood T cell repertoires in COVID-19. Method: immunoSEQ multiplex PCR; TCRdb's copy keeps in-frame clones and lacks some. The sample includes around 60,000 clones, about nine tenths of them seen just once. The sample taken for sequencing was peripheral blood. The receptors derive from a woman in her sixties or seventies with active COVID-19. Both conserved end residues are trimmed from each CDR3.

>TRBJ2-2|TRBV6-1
ASREPSGNANTGELF
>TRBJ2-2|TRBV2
ASSERGHYTGELF
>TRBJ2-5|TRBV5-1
ASSLVGPGLAVQETQY
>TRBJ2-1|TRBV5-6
ASSLLGLKNEQF
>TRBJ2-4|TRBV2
ASRARGEGADSAQY
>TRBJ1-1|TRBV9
ASSTLGQDGAEAF
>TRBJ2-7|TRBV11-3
ASSLGGHGDEQY
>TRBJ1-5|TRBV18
ASSRETGSQPQH
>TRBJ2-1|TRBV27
ASSLWQGRVPNEQF
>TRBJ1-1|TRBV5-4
ASSLGHSNTEAF
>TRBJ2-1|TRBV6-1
ASSEITGGLEF
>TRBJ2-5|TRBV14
ASSQDPTRGPQETQY
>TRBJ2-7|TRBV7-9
ASSLATGLAAEQY
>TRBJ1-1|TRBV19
ASSLLNRGLTEAF
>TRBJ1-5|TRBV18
ASSQLDSNQPQH
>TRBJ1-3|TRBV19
ASTPVTGTGGPGNTIY
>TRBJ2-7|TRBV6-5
ASSPTGQEQY
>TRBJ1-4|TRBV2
ASSQTGNEKLF
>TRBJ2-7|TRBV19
ASTRTGLSAYEQY
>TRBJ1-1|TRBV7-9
ASSFETGNTEAF
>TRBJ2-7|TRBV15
ATSAEGGGTSYEQY
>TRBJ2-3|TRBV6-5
ASSSRVARDTDTQY
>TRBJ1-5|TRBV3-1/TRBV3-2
ASSHGVGGNQPQH
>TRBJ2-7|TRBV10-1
ASSESILAGYEQY
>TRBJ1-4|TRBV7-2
ASSLFQGTNEKLF
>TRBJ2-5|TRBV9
ASTPSGGWETQY
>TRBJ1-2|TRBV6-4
ASSDNRDRGPLDGYT
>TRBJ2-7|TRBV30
AWSLGLASEQY
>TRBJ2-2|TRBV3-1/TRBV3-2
ASRVGTPGELF
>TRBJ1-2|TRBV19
ASSPGQAYYGYT
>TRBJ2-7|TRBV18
ASSPKSGTGIEQY
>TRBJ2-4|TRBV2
ASSESLGRDLNIQY
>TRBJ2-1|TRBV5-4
ASSSQRGGLEQF
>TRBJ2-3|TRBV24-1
ATSDSGQPSTDTQY
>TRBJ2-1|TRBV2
ASSAYRAGNEQF
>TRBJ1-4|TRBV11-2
ASSLRRVAGEKLF
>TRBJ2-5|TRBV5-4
ASSLGTGVETQY
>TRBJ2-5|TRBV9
ASSGGAETQY
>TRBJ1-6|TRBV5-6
ASSNKQGTPLH
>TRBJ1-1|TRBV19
ASRDWGRAKNTEAF
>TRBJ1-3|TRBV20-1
SASIASGNTIY
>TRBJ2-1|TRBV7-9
ASRTSGGPPYNEQF
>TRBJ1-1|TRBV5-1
ASSGGQGANTEAF
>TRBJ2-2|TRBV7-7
ASSPPISGGLKGGELF
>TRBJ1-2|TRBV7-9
ASSGPGQEGYGYT
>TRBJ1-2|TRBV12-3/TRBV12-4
ASSLPGRNGYT
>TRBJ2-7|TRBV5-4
ASSLGRGPYEQY
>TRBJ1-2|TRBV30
ACRGVDGYT
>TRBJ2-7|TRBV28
ASSPGTGGYEQY